This T cell receptor (beta chain) was observed in a study of tumor and adjacent non-tumor tissue in lung cancer. Study outcomes and limitations: TCR diversity was significantly greater in tumor than normal lung tissue.

TCRbeta libraries were built with three rounds of nested PCR, modified from ARM-PCR. MiXCR, applied by TCRdb to the multiplex PCR reads, yields one record per CDR3 protein. This sample has roughly 81,000 distinct CDR3 sequences; around 65% occur once, and the top ten carry 10% to 15%. The template was RNA from unsorted bulk tissue. Worth noting for this clonotype: Its antigen is unidentified.

The length of the CDR3 is 12 residues. Germline CDR1 is WSHSY and CDR2 is SAAADI. This sequence was found in a woman aged 70 to 79 with non-small cell lung cancer. The rearrangement links TRBV10-2 to TRBJ2-7; 8 bases are a match to TRBD1. The sequencing input was lung tumor tissue. This chain's CDR3 is CVTGTGPYEQYF. Here the CDR3 DNA reads TGCGTCACCGGGACAGGACCCTACGAGCAGTACTTC.